This TCR beta chain was documented in a study of neurological immune-mediated disorders. This clonotype appeared many times. 5'RACE generated cDNA with 10-nucleotide random UMIs. The output of every sequencing run, over 180 million TCR-beta sequences, came from 15-18 subjects. TCRdb reanalysed the 5' RACE reads using MiXCR and keeps one entry per CDR3 protein. The sample shows under 90,000 distinct CDR3 sequences, roughly 10% of them seen only once. The CDR3 covers 17 residues. With 5 bases removed from V and 4 bases from J, the gap between germline ends came to 18 bases. The healthy controls volunteered at a blood bank in Maryland, USA.

The chain carries TRBV12-3 or TRBV12-4 and TRBJ2-6, with D maybe TRBD2 (6 bases). Sequencing was done on a sample of PBMCs. The sequence was collected from a man in his forties or fifties in good health. The CDR3 loop is CASSLRSFRGGANVLTF. CDR3 DNA: TGTGCCAGCAGTCTCCGGTCCTTTCGGGGGGGGGCCAACGTCCTGACTTTC.